The present TCR beta chain was sequenced within a study of T cell responses to AZD1222 COVID-19 vaccine. About this clone itself: Its target is not known.

Sequencing was performed with immunoSEQ multiplex PCR; in TCRdb, only in-frame clones are kept and a portion is missing. The table has around 78,000 clones, approximately 86% seen once. Germline CDR1 reads LNHDA; CDR2 reads SQIVND (reference sequence). The ends lost 6 bases at V and 3 bases at J; junction bases unmatched: 14. This CDR3 is 18 amino acids long. The study, taken as a whole, reports: Just a handful of AZD1222 recipients were seropositive at baseline. The study found Spike-specific TCR breadth and depth rose after two AZD1222 doses. CD4 TCRs linked to vaccination spanned spike, dominating at 160-218 and 743-854. Reportedly, nearly half the spike-specific TCRs target unmutated variant regions.

This receptor was obtained from an adult in good health. This chain joins TRBV19 and TRBJ1-5, with 10 bases matching TRBD1. The sequenced sample was peripheral blood, obtained on day 0 of AZD1222 vaccination. The CDR3 spells CASSPRDRGPSLNQPQHF. The CDR3 bases are TGTGCCAGTAGCCCCAGGGACAGGGGCCCCTCCCTCAATCAGCCCCAGCATTTT.